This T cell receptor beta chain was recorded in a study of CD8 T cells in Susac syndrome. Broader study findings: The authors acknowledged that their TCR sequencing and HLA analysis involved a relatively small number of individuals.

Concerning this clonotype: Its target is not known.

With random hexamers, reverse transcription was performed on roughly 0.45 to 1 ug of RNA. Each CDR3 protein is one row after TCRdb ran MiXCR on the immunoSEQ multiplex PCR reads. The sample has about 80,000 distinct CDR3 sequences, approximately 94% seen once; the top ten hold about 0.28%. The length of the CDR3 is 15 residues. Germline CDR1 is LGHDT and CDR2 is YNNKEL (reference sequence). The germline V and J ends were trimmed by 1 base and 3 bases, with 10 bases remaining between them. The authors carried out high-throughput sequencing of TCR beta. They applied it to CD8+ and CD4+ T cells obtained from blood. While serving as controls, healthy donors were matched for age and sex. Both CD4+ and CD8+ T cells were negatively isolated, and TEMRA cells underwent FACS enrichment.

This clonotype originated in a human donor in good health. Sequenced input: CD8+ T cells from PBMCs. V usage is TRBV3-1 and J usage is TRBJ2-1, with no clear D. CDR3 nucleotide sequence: TGTGCCAGCAGCCAAGTTAGCACCTTCTACAATGAGCAGTTCTTC. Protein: CASSQVSTFYNEQFF.